This T cell receptor (beta chain) was obtained from a study of Ad26.COV2.S vaccination and SARS-CoV-2 variants. General study points: Total T cell responses may have been underestimated by the TCR breadth and depth analyses. Recipients of vaccine and of placebo showed similar breadth of their non-spike TCR repertoires.

Indicated treatment: some 20 received Ad26.COV2.S at low or high dose, single or two shots; several received placebo; per-sample allocation not given. Samples came from day 63 after the first vaccine or placebo injection. In the vaccine, an Ad26 vector expressed the SARS-CoV-2 spike of the Wuhan strain. Points on this clone: Its target is not known.

Only in-frame clones appear in the TCRdb table, and some are missing; sequencing was by immunoSEQ multiplex PCR. The sample consists of 300,000 to 350,000 clones, around 89% of them appearing once. The V and J ends lost 1 base and 4 bases respectively, with 7 bases between them. The germline V gene encodes CDR1 SGHDN and CDR2 FVKESK. This CDR3 region has 13 residues. The chain links TRBV14 to TRBJ1-1; D is perhaps TRBD1 (5 bases). This TCR was recovered from a person between 18 and 65 years old who received the Ad26.COV2.S COVID-19 vaccine or a placebo. Sequencing used peripheral blood, obtained in a trial of Ad26.COV2.S vaccine versus placebo. CDR3 region: CASSQVRGTEAFF. The CDR3 DNA reads TGTGCCAGCAGCCAAGTTAGGGGCACTGAAGCTTTCTTT.